Each of the 30 T cell receptor beta chains below was sequenced from the same sample in a study of neoadjuvant anti-PD-1 for oral cavity cancer. Time point reported: after neoadjuvant nivolumab, at surgical resection. Sequenced by immunoSEQ multiplex PCR; TCRdb stores in-frame clones only, minus some. This table has thousands of clones, approximately 70% appearing once. This sample comprised PBMCs, obtained after nivolumab (anti-PD-1) treatment. The receptors come from a person between 40 and 85 years old with oral cavity squamous cell carcinoma.

The chain joins TRBV9 to TRBJ2-1, with a weak D call TRBD2 (5 bases). The length of the CDR3 is 15 residues. Trimming pared 0 bases from V and 9 bases from J, leaving 16 bases between. CDR1 and CDR2 from the germline V gene are SGDLS and YYNGEE. This chain's CDR3 is CASSVGEGVRGEQFF. The DNA for the CDR3 is TGTGCCAGCAGCGTAGGTGAGGGAGTGCGAGGTGAGCAGTTCTTC.

This clone was recorded a few times. The CDR3, as DNA: TGTGCCAGCAGTTTATGGGCTAGCGGTTACAATGAGCAGTTCTTC. It encodes CASSLWASGYNEQFF. The chain links TRBV27 to TRBJ2-1, with 7 bases identical to TRBD2. The ends lost 1 base at V and 4 bases at J; junction bases unmatched: 4. Germline lookup yields CDR1 MNHEY and CDR2 SMNVEV (reference sequence). The CDR3 contains 15 residues.

The rearrangement links TRBV5-5 to TRBJ2-6; D assignment may be TRBD1 or TRBD2 (5 bases each). The CDR3 length is 18 residues. Trimming removed 0 bases from V and 0 bases from J, with 13 bases in between. The V gene's germline CDR1 is SGHKS and CDR2 YYEKEE (reference sequence). Written as DNA, the CDR3 is TGTGCCAGCAGCTTGGCCGGGACCCCGGTCTCTGGGGCCAACGTCCTGACTTTC. It codes for CASSLAGTPVSGANVLTF.

V is TRBV6-5 and J is TRBJ2-7; no clear D gene. This CDR3 has 12 amino acids. Trimming left V 0 bases short and J 5 bases short, with 5 bases between. Per the germline V gene, CDR1 is MNHEY and CDR2 is SVGAGI. CDR3 residues: CASSYSTNEQYF. The CDR3 coding sequence is TGTGCCAGCAGTTACTCAACAAACGAGCAGTACTTC.

The J gene is TRBJ2-3, the V gene TRBV6-4; D gene ambiguous. The CDR3 is 14 residues long. Germline V gene sequence: CDR1 MRHNA, CDR2 SNTAGT. V was shortened by 0 bases and J by 2 bases, with 6 bases between the two germline ends. DNA for the CDR3: TGTGCCAGCAGTGACTCAAGGGACACAGATACGCAGTATTTT. Protein sequence: CASSDSRDTDTQYF.

The J gene is TRBJ2-1, the V gene TRBV25-1; 7 nucleotides agree with TRBD1. Germline V gene lookup returns CDR1 MGHDK and CDR2 SYGVNS. CDR3 length equals 14 residues. V dropped 2 bases and J dropped 8; count of bases not matched to a gene: 6. The CDR3 DNA sequence: TGTGCCAGCAGTGAAGAACAGGGGTTCGATGAGCAGTTCTTC. Translated: CASSEEQGFDEQFF.

The chain joins TRBV6-1 to TRBJ1-2; TRBD1 matches 8 bases. This CDR3 is built from 14 residues. Germline-derived CDR1 and CDR2 are MNHNS and SASEGT. CDR3: CAVGGTGSLDGYTF. The CDR3, as DNA: TGTGCAGTTGGGGGGACAGGATCCCTAGATGGCTACACCTTC.

J is TRBJ2-3 and V is TRBV4-3; D not certain. The CDR3 has 16 residues. The germline CDR1 and CDR2 sequences are LGHNA and YSLEER. V dropped 1 base and J dropped 3 bases, with 14 bases sitting between them. CDR3 coding DNA: TGCGCCAGCAGCCAAGGTGCGGCTACAACAACAGATACGCAGTATTTT. Protein product: CASSQGAATTTDTQYF.

The CDR3 DNA reads as TGTGCCAGCAGCCGGGACAGGGAGAGGAACACTGAAGCTTTCTTT. The encoded protein is CASSRDRERNTEAFF. The rearrangement links TRBV5-4 to TRBJ1-1; 9 bases agree with TRBD1. V lost 4 bases, J lost 1 base, and 5 bases stayed unmatched. CDR3 length: 15 amino acids. The germline CDR1 and CDR2 sequences are SGHNT and YYREEE (reference sequence). Variable domain in full (rest from reference TRBV5-4 and TRBJ1-1): ETGVTQSPTHLIKTRGQQVTLRCSSQSGHNTVSWYQQALGQGPQFIFQYYREEENGRGNFPPRFSGLQFPNYSSELNVNALELDDSALYLCASSRDRERNTEAFFGQGTRLTVV.

The rearrangement joins TRBV6-1 to TRBJ1-5; 8 positions match TRBD1. CDR1 is MNHNS, CDR2 SASEGT, per germline. V lost 4 bases to trimming and J lost 5 bases; unmatched junction nucleotides: 7. The CDR3 is made up of 15 amino acids. The CDR3 DNA sequence: TGTGCCAGCAGTGCGTCTCAGGGGGCCCATCAGCCCCAGCATTTT. Its protein product is CASSASQGAHQPQHF.

The rearrangement links TRBV5-8 to TRBJ2-5; no firm D call. Germline V gene data show CDR1 as SGHTS and CDR2 as YDEGEE. The CDR3 contains 15 residues. Trimming left V 5 bases short and J 1 base short, with 15 bases between. CDR3 coding DNA: TGTGCCAGCAGATCACTTTTGGAAGTCCAAGAGACCCAGTACTTC. This codes for CASRSLLEVQETQYF.

V gene TRBV2 combines with J gene TRBJ1-6; D is unresolved. Trimming removed 6 bases from V and 9 bases from J, with 6 bases in between. The CDR3 runs 11 residues. Germline CDR1 SNHLY, CDR2 FYNNEI. As DNA, the CDR3 is TGTGCCAGCAGGGAGGGTTCACCCCTCCACTTT. Protein: CASREGSPLHF.

The gene calls are TRBV5-8 and TRBJ2-7, with D tentatively TRBD1 or TRBD2 (5 bases each). This CDR3 has 13 amino acids. Trimming removed 4 bases at V and 2 bases at J, with 10 bases between. The germline V gene encodes CDR1 SGHTS and CDR2 YDEGEE. Written as DNA, the CDR3 is TGTGCCAGCAGCCTGGGACGGACCTACGAGCAGTACTTC. Its protein product is CASSLGRTYEQYF. Supplemented by reference TRBV5-8 and TRBJ2-7, the full variable domain reads EAGVTQSPTHLIKTRGQQATLRCSPISGHTSVYWYQQALGLGLQFLLWYDEGEERNRGNFPPRFSGRQFPNYSSELNVNALELEDSALYLCASSLGRTYEQYFGPGTRLTVT.

This chain links TRBV4-1 with TRBJ2-7; 10 bases line up with TRBD2. The CDR3 has 17 residues. Germline values: CDR1 MGHRA, CDR2 YSYEKL. The V segment lost 0 bases and the J segment 3 bases; nucleotides outside the gene matches: 8. The CDR3 nucleotides read TGCGCCAGCAGCCAAGATCAGAGCGGGGGGGCGGTCTACGAGCAGTACTTC. The encoded protein is CASSQDQSGGAVYEQYF.

CDR3 nucleotide sequence: TGTGCCAGCAGCCGTGGACTAGCGGGGATTTACAATGAGCAGTTCTTC. Encoded protein: CASSRGLAGIYNEQFF. The chain uses TRBV7-2 and TRBJ2-1, with TRBD2 matching 12 bases. This CDR3 spans 16 amino acids. V lost 5 bases to trimming and J lost 4 bases; unmatched junction nucleotides: 6. Germline V gives CDR1 SGHTA, CDR2 FQGNSA.

The rearrangement links TRBV29-1 to TRBJ2-3, with 10 bases aligning to TRBD1. V shed 0 bases and J 5 bases; nucleotides not matched to a gene: 8. The CDR3 is 16 amino acids. CDR1 is SQVTM, CDR2 ANQGSEA, per germline. The CDR3 coding sequence is TGCAGCGTTGAAGAAGGACGAGACAGGGGGCTAGATACGCAGTATTTT. It encodes CSVEEGRDRGLDTQYF.

The rearrangement uses TRBV2 and TRBJ2-7; D might be TRBD1 (5 bases). Per the germline V gene, CDR1 is SNHLY and CDR2 is FYNNEI. Trimming removed 4 bases at V and 6 bases at J, with 16 bases between. This CDR3 spans 14 amino acids. CDR3 loop: CASSAAQGWSEQYF. The CDR3 nucleotides are TGTGCCAGCAGTGCGGCGCAGGGATGGAGCGAGCAGTACTTC. The whole variable domain, remainder taken from reference TRBV2 and TRBJ2-7, is EPEVTQTPSHQVTQMGQEVILRCVPISNHLYFYWYRQILGQKVEFLVSFYNNEISEKSEIFDDQFSVERPDGSNFTLKIRSTKLEDSAMYFCASSAAQGWSEQYFGPGTRLTVT.

V usage is TRBV2 and J usage is TRBJ1-4; D not certain. Per germline, CDR1 SNHLY and CDR2 FYNNEI. The germline V and J ends were trimmed by 8 bases and 3 bases, with 10 bases remaining between them. The CDR3 has 13 amino acids. The DNA for the CDR3 is TGTGCCAGCTCGCAGGTGGCTAATGAAAAACTGTTTTTT. Protein: CASSQVANEKLFF. The variable domain in full, with the rest retrieved from reference TRBV2 and TRBJ1-4, is EPEVTQTPSHQVTQMGQEVILRCVPISNHLYFYWYRQILGQKVEFLVSFYNNEISEKSEIFDDQFSVERPDGSNFTLKIRSTKLEDSAMYFCASSQVANEKLFFGSGTQLSVL.

This clone was observed a few times. This chain uses TRBV5-4 with TRBJ1-2, with TRBD1 matching over 9 bases. Germline CDR1 SGHNT, CDR2 YYREEE (reference sequence). With 4 bases clipped from V and 6 bases from J, the junction kept 10 bases outside the gene matches. This CDR3 spans 15 amino acids. The CDR3 reads CASSPPGQGLNGYTF. As DNA, the CDR3 is TGTGCCAGCAGCCCACCGGGACAGGGCTTGAATGGCTACACCTTC.

This clone was seen more than once but under ten times. The V and J genes are TRBV18 and TRBJ1-2; 7 bases agree with TRBD1. Germline V gene lookup returns CDR1 KGHSH and CDR2 LQKENI. Trimming at V came to 3 bases and at J to 5 bases, leaving 9 bases not matched to a gene. The CDR3 length is 15 residues. CDR3 protein: CASSPSGDRDYGYTF. The CDR3, as DNA: TGTGCCAGCTCACCTTCCGGGGACAGAGATTATGGCTACACCTTC.

This chain uses TRBV9 with TRBJ1-4; tentatively, D is TRBD1 (5 bases). CDR1 SGDLS and CDR2 YYNGEE come from the germline V gene. Trimming stripped 3 bases from V and 0 bases from J, with 6 bases between. The CDR3 loop spans 14 amino acids. The CDR3 DNA reads as TGTGCCAGCAGCGCACAGGCAACTAATGAAAAACTGTTTTTT. Its protein product is CASSAQATNEKLFF. Supplemented by reference TRBV9 and TRBJ1-4, the full variable domain reads DSGVTQTPKHLITATGQRVTLRCSPRSGDLSVYWYQQSLDQGLQFLIQYYNGEERAKGNILERFSAQQFPDLHSELNLSSLELGDSALYFCASSAQATNEKLFFGSGTQLSVL.

V is TRBV11-2 and J is TRBJ2-7, with 8 bases aligning to TRBD2. V shed 8 bases and J 1 base; nucleotides not matched to a gene: 1. Germline CDR1 is SGHAT and CDR2 is FQNNGV. CDR3 length: 12 residues. CDR3 DNA: TGTGCCAGCCGGGGGGGTTCCTACGAGCAGTACTTC. This gives the protein CASRGGSYEQYF. Full variable domain (remainder filled in from reference TRBV11-2 and TRBJ2-7): EAGVAQSPRYKIIEKRQSVAFWCNPISGHATLYWYQQILGQGPKLLIQFQNNGVVDDSQLPKDRFSAERLKGVDSTLKIQPAKLEDSAVYLCASRGGSYEQYFGPGTRLTVT.

CDR3 DNA: TGTGCCAGCAGTGTTGAGGGCATGATGAACACTGAAGCTTTCTTT. It translates to CASSVEGMMNTEAFF. V gene TRBV2 combines with J gene TRBJ1-1; D is uncertain. V was cut by 4 bases and J by 0 bases, with 12 bases left in between. Germline CDR1 reads SNHLY; CDR2 reads FYNNEI. The CDR3 runs to 15 residues.

The chain has TRBV4-2 and TRBJ2-1; D gene unclear. The V gene lost 4 bases and the J gene lost 5 bases, with 18 bases spanning the gap. The germline CDR1 and CDR2 sequences are LGHNA and YNFKEQ. This CDR3 is 16 amino acids long. CDR3 DNA sequence: TGTGCCAGCAGCCCCCGGGCCACGTCAGGCGACAATGAGCAGTTCTTC. Its protein is CASSPRATSGDNEQFF.

The rearrangement uses TRBV10-2 and TRBJ2-1; 10 positions agree with TRBD1. CDR1 is WSHSY and CDR2 is SAAADI in the germline V gene. V shed 6 bases and J 4 bases; nucleotides not matched to a gene: 6. This CDR3 has 15 residues. This CDR3 reads CASSVGTGVYNEQFF. The CDR3 region has the DNA TGCGCCAGCAGCGTAGGGACAGGGGTGTACAATGAGCAGTTCTTC.

The chain joins TRBV7-6 to TRBJ2-3; 8 bases map to TRBD1. There are 18 residues in the CDR3. Looked up from germline, CDR1 is SGHVS and CDR2 is FNYEAQ. After removal of 3 bases from V and 0 bases from J, the junction contained 11 bases not matched to a gene. The CDR3 is CASSFGQGAGVSTDTQYF. The CDR3 DNA reads as TGTGCCAGCAGCTTTGGGCAGGGGGCAGGGGTTAGCACAGATACGCAGTATTTT.

The rearrangement uses TRBV6-5 and TRBJ1-2; no reliable D call. This CDR3 is built from 14 residues. Between the trimmed V and J ends, which lost 4 bases and 0 bases, there was a span of 9 bases. Germline-derived CDR1 and CDR2 are MNHEY and SVGAGI. CDR3 sequence reads: CASSFEPTNYGYTF. The CDR3 bases are TGTGCCAGCAGTTTCGAACCGACTAACTATGGCTACACCTTC.

The chain recombines TRBV5-6 with TRBJ1-2; no clear D gene. CDR1 SGHDT and CDR2 YYEEEE come from the germline V gene. V shed 4 bases and J shed 5 bases, with 6 bases lying between them. The CDR3 totals 11 residues. The CDR3 loop is CASSGDYGYTF. CDR3 in DNA: TGTGCCAGCAGCGGCGATTATGGCTACACCTTC.

In DNA form, the CDR3 reads TGTGCCAGCAGCCCTACTGGGGTTTCCCAGAATGAGCAGTTCTTC. Protein sequence: CASSPTGVSQNEQFF. V usage is TRBV7-8 and J usage is TRBJ2-1; no firm D call. The germline V gene has CDR1 SGHVS and CDR2 FQNEAQ. The CDR3 extends over 15 amino acids. The V end lost 5 bases, the J end lost 7 bases, and 18 bases lay between the germline ends.

The chain employs TRBV5-1 and TRBJ2-7, with a tentative D call TRBD2 (5 bases). The CDR3 totals 14 residues. Germline CDR1 reads SGHRS; CDR2 reads YFSETQ. Trimming shortened V by 2 bases and J by 1 base, and 10 bases separated the two germline ends. CDR3 loop: CASSFLGLSYEQYF. In DNA, the CDR3 is TGCGCCAGCAGCTTCCTTGGACTGTCCTACGAGCAGTACTTC.